This TCR beta chain was captured by sequencing in a study of cytomegalovirus exposure and HLA in healthy donors (dated by TCRdb to the late 2010s). Turning to the overall study: An earlier analysis of approximately 640 of the donors reported about 290 Gb of sequence data and around 110 million unique TCR beta sequences from 150 million to 200 million T cells. Because of strong linkage in the cohort, a handful of DR-DQ haplotypes were treated as single units for association and clustering. HLA typing included class I and class II loci at four-digit resolution. The T cell repertoires of 670 or so subjects were profiled by immunosequencing and related to cytomegalovirus serostatus. In an earlier analysis of roughly 580 of the donors, high-throughput TCR beta sequencing was used to judge whether each TCR beta V gene segment behaved as functional or pseudogenic. In addition to the first cohort of 650 to 800 subjects, a separate validation cohort of approximately 130 different subjects was used. Donor age, sex, ethnicity and CMV serostatus were compiled together with the repertoire data. A later analysis re-analyzed previously published TCR beta repertoires from 650 to 800 donors and added high-resolution HLA genotyping to study TCR occurrence patterns. Across approximately 420 genotyped donors of the cohort, an average of about 240,000 unique TCR beta nucleotide sequences per donor were sequenced, and roughly 17% of those sequences were non-productive. The study was designed to test whether signatures of past pathogen exposure could be identified by cataloging public T cell receptors. In the later analysis, no new phenotypic data were used to find candidate immune exposures; instead, reliance was placed on TCR beta sequences and their occurrence across donors. A later genetic analysis used genome-wide SNP genotypes for about 60% of the 666 donors, treating that subset as a discovery cohort. Typing coverage varied by locus: roughly 629-630 donors for A, B, C, DRB1 and DQB1; approximately 500 for DQA1; 600 to 610 for DPA1; some 470 for DPB1. An early release that covered roughly 600 HLA-typed donors contained around 330 gigabases of sequencing data and 75 million to 100 million unique TCR sequences. Of the 398 genotyped donors, roughly 85% fell in the genetic ancestry cluster associated with self-reported Caucasian donors. High-throughput TCR immunosequencing, statistical association of individual TCRs with disease status, and machine learning were combined to predict cytomegalovirus infection status. Every discovery cohort repertoire had been produced on one sequencing platform.

The cohort comprised around 690 healthy bone marrow donors. All cohort members were sampled while nominally healthy, although unrecorded immune exposures were likely present. The donor tested CMV seropositive and was one of the 289 seropositive cohort members. Each donor provided a peripheral blood sample, and peripheral blood mononuclear cells were used for TCR beta sequencing. Genomic DNA extraction from the blood cell samples was performed with the Qiagen DNeasy Blood Extraction Kit. Library generation was performed with the immunoSEQ multiplex PCR assay. For the multiplex PCR, a mixture combining 60 forward primers for TCR Vbeta segments and 13 reverse primers for TCR Jbeta segments was used. The CDR3 region of rearranged TCR beta genes was amplified from genomic DNA by a multiplex PCR assay. The amplified TCR beta libraries were sequenced on the Illumina HiSeq System as 87-base-pair reads. Under the source paper's analysis protocol: In a later analysis, some 80 million unique TCR beta chains were counted across the 650 to 700 repertoires, and roughly 11 million of these chains were shared by at least two donors. Raw reads were error-corrected and collapsed into unique sequences by a nearest-neighbor algorithm in which closely related sequences were merged to remove PCR and sequencing errors. CDR3 sequences were aligned to IMGT reference sequences to assign V, D and J gene segments. Each retained sequence needed at least a six-nucleotide match to both a V gene segment and a J gene segment. Rearrangements were called productive when the CDR3 lacked stop codons and stayed in frame with V and J; all others were non-productive. CDR3 was defined by IMGT convention, running from the second conserved V-encoded cysteine to the conserved J-encoded phenylalanine. Sequences without an unambiguous match to a single V gene segment were excluded from the earlier analysis of 450 to 650 of the donors. An earlier analysis of 550 to 650 of the donors classified V segments as functional when productive rearrangements were above 56.7% and as segregating when the standard deviation between donors was above 5%. To diagnose cytomegalovirus status from the catalog of TCR beta chain sequences, a statistical classification framework was built. In a later analysis, TCR nucleotide sequences were compared against IMGT/GENE-DB human TR gene sequences so that V and J genes could be assigned. Using the TCRdist pipeline, a later analysis assigned CDR3 sequences along with most-parsimonious VDJ recombination scenarios. A later analysis defined each TCR beta chain by its CDR3 amino acid sequence plus V-gene family, and excluded reads lacking a unique V-gene family. In a later analysis, 500 to 700 highly shared, low-generation-probability nucleotide sequences were removed to address suspected cross-contamination and a sequencing artifact. In a later analysis, a clonal expansion index for each public chain was calculated from normalized within-repertoire ranks of inferred template counts. In a later analysis, generation probabilities were computed using a VDJ recombination model fitted to out-of-frame rearrangements, and the results were checked against IGoR. In a later analysis, hypergeometric tests were used to score TCR-TCR, TCR-HLA and TCR-CMV co-occurrence, with a repertoire-size bias correction applied to TCR pairs. In a later analysis, false discovery rates were estimated by permuting HLA or CMV assignments 20 times. In a later analysis, co-occurring TCRs were grouped using DBSCAN, with TCRdist sequence similarity added in when clustering inside HLA-allele-positive subsets. Repertoires with fewer than 30,000 or more than 120,000 public chains, plus five repertoires with anomalous nucleotide sharing, were excluded from co-occurrence clustering. TCRdb stores this immuneACCESS table with in-frame sequences only. Part of the clones is absent; in the studies checked, under half of the shortfall reflects unresolved V genes, and no reason is known for the rest. V and J calls plus clone size are reproduced from that table; the DNA served to infer D and trimming. The sample records about 140,000 clones, roughly four fifths of which are singletons. Approximately 8.2% of the sample belongs to the ten largest clones.

This clone was counted once. It has no known antigen specificity. No qualities accompany the bases; no much larger clone lies one base away. What the work shows at the level of the full study, not this receptor alone: A group of highly shared sequence variants was considered likely to be a technical artifact of the sequencing pipeline. It was suggested by the authors that the approach could potentially be generalized to other disease states and immunological phenotypes. Assigning TCR associations to individual alleles was difficult when HLA alleles, especially DR and DQ, strongly co-occurred. Roughly uniform sequencing depth across donors was assumed in presence/absence analyses, although this assumption may not hold. In this cohort, only TCR beta chains were sequenced, and detectable features were limited by the absence of alpha or paired-chain data. Linkage disequilibrium might explain the correlated functional status among segregating V segments, but an unknown experimental factor could not be ruled out. In both the original and validation cohorts, the classifier was reported to diagnose cytomegalovirus status with high specificity and sensitivity. According to a later genetic analysis, donors in an Asian-associated ancestry cluster had fewer N-insertions in productive TCRs than the roughly 670-donor mean. A few of the identified cytomegalovirus-associated TCR beta chains were confirmed in vitro to be specific for cytomegalovirus antigens. Specific HLA alleles were associated with roughly 16,000 TCR beta sequences at a false discovery rate of 0.05 in a later analysis. In an earlier analysis of a few hundred of the donors, most TCR beta V segments were observed in productive rearrangements about 90% or about 30% of the time, broadly matching IMGT annotations. The only immune exposure information available for the cohort was CMV serostatus. A further reported finding was that TCR beta sequences accurately predicted the HLA-A and HLA-B alleles for most subjects in the first cohort. The study listed 164 TCR beta chains as associated with cytomegalovirus. A later analysis found that TCR association rates varied across HLA loci, with DRB1 alleles showing the most associated TCRs and HLA-C alleles the fewest. Over 15 rarely observed V segments, including chromosome 9 orphons, were excluded from the earlier analysis of 550 to 700 of the donors because counts were too low. According to a later analysis, parvovirus B19, influenza, CMV and Epstein-Barr virus appeared linked to several top co-occurrence clusters. Because some donors lacked HLA typing at each locus, the association tests relied only on the typed subset. Some IMGT-functional V segments, including TRBV6-2 and TRBV6-3, could not be told apart with the 87-base-pair reads, so those segments were excluded. A later analysis found that HLA-associated TCR beta chains were more clonally expanded and had lower generation probabilities than equally common non-associated chains. An association between a missense DCLRE1C variant and V-gene and J-gene trimming of TCR beta chains was found in a later genetic analysis and replicated in an independent cohort. Most TCR sequences were observed very rarely across donors, whereas some public TCRs were present in many individuals. A later analysis found that most CMV-associated TCR beta chains appeared HLA-restricted, with HLA associations seemingly driven largely by CMV exposure.

The CDR3 starts with the cysteine, ends with the phenylalanine, and has 15 residues. Only the CDR3 DNA is retained, 45 bases long and in frame from the first base. CDR1 and CDR2, looked up from the germline V gene, are KGHSH and LQKENI. Here V drops 6 bases and J drops 3 bases, and the junction holds 5 bases not matched to any gene. The TCR sequence derives from a woman in her 50s in good health and CMV-seropositive. Recombination connected TRBV18 to TRBJ2-1; TRBD1 fits 10 bases in the junction. The sample taken for sequencing was PBMCs. Here is the DNA: TGTGCCAGCTCTCCCGGGACAGGGGACTACAATGAGCAGTTCTTC. This encodes CASSPGTGDYNEQFF.